Listed below are T cell receptor beta chains from one sample, sequenced in a study of CD8+ T cells in alopecia areata. Generated by immunoSEQ multiplex PCR, the TCRdb table keeps only in-frame clones and is missing some. The sample lists hundreds of thousands of clones; over 60% were seen once. The sample consisted of CD4+ T cells sorted from blood, taken around week 44, from a patient treated with tofacitinib. Receptors originate from a human donor with alopecia areata. The CDR3 runs from the conserved cysteine through the conserved F or W. Each record gives: V gene, clone size, D gene, J gene, CDR3 DNA, CDR3 protein. The D gene is left open where the match is weak. Some rows mark clone size as missing; the rest say once, few, many or name a class of expanded clone.

V gene: TRBV30
clone size: -
D gene: -
J gene: TRBJ2-1
CDR3 DNA: TGTGCCTGGAAGGGCGAGGCGGGTGAGCAGTTCTTC
CDR3 protein: CAWKGEAGEQFF

V gene: TRBV25-1
clone size: once
D gene: -
J gene: TRBJ2-5
CDR3 DNA: TGTGCCAGCAAGGACGTAAATGCCGAGACCCAGTACTTC
CDR3 protein: CASKDVNAETQYF

V gene: TRBV2
clone size: -
D gene: -
J gene: TRBJ1-5
CDR3 DNA: TGTGCCAGCAGTGAAATCTACAGGGAGGATCAGCCCCAGCATTTT
CDR3 protein: CASSEIYREDQPQHF

V gene: TRBV27
clone size: -
D gene: -
J gene: TRBJ2-5
CDR3 DNA: TGTGCCAGCAGTCCTACAAGGTTAGGGGAGACCCAGTACTTC
CDR3 protein: CASSPTRLGETQYF

V gene: TRBV30
clone size: once
D gene: -
J gene: TRBJ1-1
CDR3 DNA: TGTGCCTGGAGTGTTGGAAGCCGAAATAATGAAGCTTTCTTT
CDR3 protein: CAWSVGSRNNEAFF

V gene: TRBV9
clone size: once
D gene: TRBD1
J gene: TRBJ1-6
CDR3 DNA: TGTGCCAGCAGCGCTACAGGGGAGAATTCACCCCTCCACTTT
CDR3 protein: CASSATGENSPLHF

V gene: TRBV7-2
clone size: -
D gene: -
J gene: TRBJ2-7
CDR3 DNA: TGTGCCAGCAGCTTAAGGGGGGACAGCTCCTACGAGCAGTACTTC
CDR3 protein: CASSLRGDSSYEQYF

V gene: TRBV7-3
clone size: -
D gene: -
J gene: TRBJ2-7
CDR3 DNA: TGTGCCAGCAGCACCCCCTCCTACGAGCAGTACTTC
CDR3 protein: CASSTPSYEQYF

V gene: TRBV5-1
clone size: few
D gene: -
J gene: TRBJ2-5
CDR3 DNA: TGCGCCAGCAGCTTGTTACTCGGAGGGGGCCAAGAGACCCAGTACTTC
CDR3 protein: CASSLLLGGGQETQYF

V gene: TRBV7-2
clone size: -
D gene: TRBD1
J gene: TRBJ2-6
CDR3 DNA: TGTGCCAGCAGCATGGGACAGGGGAGCTCTGGGGCCAACGTCCTGACTTTC
CDR3 protein: CASSMGQGSSGANVLTF

V gene: TRBV4-3
clone size: -
D gene: -
J gene: TRBJ1-5
CDR3 DNA: TGCGCCAGCAGCCTATCTGATAGCAATCAGCCCCAGCATTTT
CDR3 protein: CASSLSDSNQPQHF

V gene: TRBV25-1
clone size: few
D gene: TRBD1
J gene: TRBJ1-1
CDR3 DNA: TGTGCCAGCAAAGAGACCGGGACAGTGAACACTGAAGCTTTCTTT
CDR3 protein: CASKETGTVNTEAFF

V gene: TRBV28
clone size: few
D gene: -
J gene: TRBJ1-5
CDR3 DNA: TGTGCCAGCAGTTTCGAGGCGGCTGGACATCAGCCCCAGCATTTT
CDR3 protein: CASSFEAAGHQPQHF

V gene: TRBV7-2
clone size: -
D gene: TRBD2
J gene: TRBJ2-3
CDR3 DNA: TGTGCCAGCATCCCACTAGCGGGGGTCACAGATACGCAGTATTTT
CDR3 protein: CASIPLAGVTDTQYF

V gene: TRBV6-5
clone size: -
D gene: TRBD1
J gene: TRBJ1-2
CDR3 DNA: TGTGCCAGCAGTTACTCTCCGACAGGGGTATATGGCTACACCTTC
CDR3 protein: CASSYSPTGVYGYTF

V gene: TRBV7-3
clone size: -
D gene: TRBD1
J gene: TRBJ2-4
CDR3 DNA: TGTGCCAGCAGCCCGGGTGCGGGACAGGGGGCGCACCTCTTC
CDR3 protein: CASSPGAGQGAHLF

V gene: TRBV29-1
clone size: -
D gene: -
J gene: TRBJ1-1
CDR3 DNA: TGCAGCGTTGATGACAGAGCCCGTAACACTGAAGCTTTCTTT
CDR3 protein: CSVDDRARNTEAFF

V gene: TRBV14
clone size: -
D gene: -
J gene: TRBJ2-7
CDR3 DNA: TGTGCCAGCAGCAGAACTCCAGGAACTAGCGAGCAGTACTTC
CDR3 protein: CASSRTPGTSEQYF

V gene: TRBV9
clone size: -
D gene: -
J gene: TRBJ1-1
CDR3 DNA: TGTGCCAGCAGCGTAGATGGGCAGTCGGGCACTGAAGCTTTCTTT
CDR3 protein: CASSVDGQSGTEAFF

V gene: TRBV4-1
clone size: -
D gene: TRBD1
J gene: TRBJ1-4
CDR3 DNA: TGCGCCAGCAGCCAAAAGGACAGGGATCGGCCTAATGAAAAACTGTTTTTT
CDR3 protein: CASSQKDRDRPNEKLFF

V gene: TRBV23-1
clone size: -
D gene: TRBD1
J gene: TRBJ2-3
CDR3 DNA: TGCGCCAGCTTACAGACAGGGCCTAGCACAGATACGCAGTATTTT
CDR3 protein: CASLQTGPSTDTQYF

V gene: TRBV9
clone size: -
D gene: -
J gene: TRBJ2-3
CDR3 DNA: TGTGCCAGCAGCGCGAACCAGGGATCGGGCACAGATACGCAGTATTTT
CDR3 protein: CASSANQGSGTDTQYF